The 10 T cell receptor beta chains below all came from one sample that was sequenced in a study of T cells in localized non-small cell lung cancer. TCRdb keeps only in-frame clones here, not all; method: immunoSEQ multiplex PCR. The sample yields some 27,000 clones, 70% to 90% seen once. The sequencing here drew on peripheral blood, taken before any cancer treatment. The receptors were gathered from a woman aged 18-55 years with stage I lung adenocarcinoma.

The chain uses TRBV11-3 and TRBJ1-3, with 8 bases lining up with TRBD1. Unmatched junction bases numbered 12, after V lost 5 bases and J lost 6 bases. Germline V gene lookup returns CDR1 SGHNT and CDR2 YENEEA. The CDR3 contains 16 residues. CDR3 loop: CASSPNGQGRENTIYF. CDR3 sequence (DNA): TGTGCCAGCAGCCCGAACGGACAGGGCAGGGAAAACACCATATATTTT. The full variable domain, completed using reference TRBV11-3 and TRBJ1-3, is EAGVVQSPRYKIIEKKQPVAFWCNPISGHNTLYWYLQNLGQGPELLIRYENEEAVDDSQLPKDRFSAERLKGVDSTLKIQPAELGDSAVYLCASSPNGQGRENTIYFGEGSWLTVV.

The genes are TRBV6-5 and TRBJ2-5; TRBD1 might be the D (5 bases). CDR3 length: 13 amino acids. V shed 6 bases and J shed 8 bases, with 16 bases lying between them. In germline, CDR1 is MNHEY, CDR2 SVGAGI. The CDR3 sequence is CASSIRPDSTQYF. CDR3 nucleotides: TGTGCCAGCAGCATTCGACCTGACAGTACCCAGTACTTC.

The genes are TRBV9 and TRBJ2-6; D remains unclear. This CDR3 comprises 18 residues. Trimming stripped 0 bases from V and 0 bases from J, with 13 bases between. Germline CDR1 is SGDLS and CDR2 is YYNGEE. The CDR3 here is CASSVVGFTSSGANVLTF. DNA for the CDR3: TGTGCCAGCAGCGTAGTGGGATTCACAAGCTCTGGGGCCAACGTCCTGACTTTC.

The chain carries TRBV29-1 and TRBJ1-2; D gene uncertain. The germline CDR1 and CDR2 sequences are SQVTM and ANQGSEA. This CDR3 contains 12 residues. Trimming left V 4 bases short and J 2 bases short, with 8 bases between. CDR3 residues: CSVGSLNYGYTF. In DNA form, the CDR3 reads TGCAGCGTTGGATCCCTCAACTATGGCTACACCTTC. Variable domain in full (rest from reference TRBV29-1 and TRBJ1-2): SAVISQKPSRDICQRGTSLTIQCQVDSQVTMMFWYRQQPGQSLTLIATANQGSEATYESGFVIDKFPISRPNLTFSTLTVSNMSPEDSSIYLCSVGSLNYGYTFGSGTRLTVV.

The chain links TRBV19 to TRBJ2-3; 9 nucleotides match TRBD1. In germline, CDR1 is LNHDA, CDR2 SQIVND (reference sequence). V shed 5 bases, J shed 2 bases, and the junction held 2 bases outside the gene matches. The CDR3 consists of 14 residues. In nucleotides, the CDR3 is TGTGCCAGTAGTGGACAGGGGCTCACAGATACGCAGTATTTT. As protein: CASSGQGLTDTQYF.

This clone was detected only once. CDR3 amino acids: CASTAEGLGEQFF. CDR3 nucleotide sequence: TGTGCCAGCACTGCTGAGGGTTTGGGTGAGCAGTTCTTC. The V call is TRBV18, the J call TRBJ2-1; tentative D call: TRBD2 (5 bases). Germline V gene sequence: CDR1 KGHSH, CDR2 LQKENI. The CDR3 runs 13 residues. V lost 8 bases, J lost 9 bases, and 17 bases lay in between.

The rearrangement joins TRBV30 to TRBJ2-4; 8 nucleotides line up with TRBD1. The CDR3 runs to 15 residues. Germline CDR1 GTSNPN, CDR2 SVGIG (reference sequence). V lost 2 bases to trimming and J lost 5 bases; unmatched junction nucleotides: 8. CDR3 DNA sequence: TGTGCCTGGAGTCTTCCGACAGGGGCCGAAAACATTCAGTACTTC. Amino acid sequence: CAWSLPTGAENIQYF.

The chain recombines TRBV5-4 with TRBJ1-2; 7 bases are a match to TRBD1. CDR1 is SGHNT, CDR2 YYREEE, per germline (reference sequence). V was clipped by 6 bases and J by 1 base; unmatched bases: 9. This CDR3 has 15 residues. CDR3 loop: CASTVGQVINYGYTF. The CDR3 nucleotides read TGTGCCAGCACCGTAGGACAGGTGATTAACTATGGCTACACCTTC.

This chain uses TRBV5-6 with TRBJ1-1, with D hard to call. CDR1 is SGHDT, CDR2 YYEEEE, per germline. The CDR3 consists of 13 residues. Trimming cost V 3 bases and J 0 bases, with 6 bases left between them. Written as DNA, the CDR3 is TGTGCCAGCAGCTACTTTCTGAACACTGAAGCTTTCTTT. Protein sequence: CASSYFLNTEAFF.

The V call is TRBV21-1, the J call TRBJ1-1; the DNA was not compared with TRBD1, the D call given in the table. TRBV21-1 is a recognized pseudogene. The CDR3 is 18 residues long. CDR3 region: CASSKGPRGTLMNTEAFF. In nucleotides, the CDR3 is TGTGCCAGCAGCAAAGGTCCCAGGGGGACCCTAATGAACACTGAAGCTTTCTTT.